These 17 T cell receptor beta chains were all obtained from the same sample, sequenced in a study of CD8 T cells in Susac syndrome. RNA was extracted with the RNeasy kit, and a quantity of 0.5 to 1 ug was reverse transcribed using random hexamers. In TCRdb, the immunoSEQ multiplex PCR reads were re-called with MiXCR into one record per CDR3 protein. The sample has tens of thousands of distinct CDR3 sequences, roughly 94% seen once. The sample was CD8+ T cells from PBMCs. The source is a human donor in good health.

This rearrangement joins TRBV20-1 to TRBJ2-1; possibly TRBD1 or TRBD2 for D (5 bases each). Germline CDR1 is DFQATT and CDR2 is SNEGSKA (reference sequence). V dropped 5 bases and J dropped 15 bases, with 14 bases sitting between them. The CDR3 covers 10 residues. The CDR3 nucleotides are TGCAGTGCTTCGGGGCCCGAGGCGTTCTTC. Amino acids: CSASGPEAFF.

There are a few counts of this clonotype. The V gene is TRBV6-5, the J gene TRBJ2-7; D may be TRBD2 (6 bases). The CDR3 runs to 15 residues. V lost 8 bases to trimming and J lost 0 bases, with 17 bases between them. Per germline, CDR1 MNHEY and CDR2 SVGAGI. CDR3 protein: CASVQDYPSSYEQYF. CDR3 nucleotide sequence: TGTGCCAGCGTTCAGGACTATCCAAGCTCCTACGAGCAGTACTTC.

The chain's CDR3 is CSARVDGSHQPQHF. The CDR3 DNA follows: TGCAGTGCTAGAGTGGATGGATCCCATCAGCCCCAGCATTTT. The chain links TRBV20-1 to TRBJ1-5; no definite D call. V lost 1 base and J lost 5, with 12 bases in between. The CDR3 is 14 amino acids. The germline CDR1 and CDR2 sequences are DFQATT and SNEGSKA (reference sequence).

The V gene is TRBV7-9, the J gene TRBJ2-1; D is possibly TRBD2 (5 bases). CDR3 length equals 15 residues. Trimming shortened V by 0 bases and J by 8 bases, and 14 bases separated the two germline ends. The germline V gene encodes CDR1 SEHNR and CDR2 FQNEAQ (reference sequence). The CDR3 loop is CASSLAASPSDEQFF. Written as DNA, the CDR3 is TGTGCCAGCAGCTTAGCGGCTAGCCCATCCGATGAGCAGTTCTTC. Combining the CDR3 with reference TRBV7-9 and TRBJ2-1 gives the whole variable domain DTGVSQNPRHKITKRGQNVTFRCDPISEHNRLYWYRQTLGQGPEFLTYFQNEAQLEKSRLLSDRFSAERPKGSFSTLEIQRTEQGDSAMYLCASSLAASPSDEQFFGPGTRLTVL.

The chain is built from TRBV27 and TRBJ2-3; a weak D match, TRBD2 (5 bases). Trimming took 0 bases from V and 6 from J, leaving 7 bases between them. Germline loops: CDR1 MNHEY, CDR2 SMNVEV (reference sequence). This CDR3 comprises 13 residues. The CDR3 DNA reads as TGTGCCAGCAGTTTATCGAGAGGGGATACGCAGTATTTT. Its translation: CASSLSRGDTQYF.

This chain links TRBV7-9 with TRBJ1-3; D perhaps matches TRBD1 (5 bases). The CDR3 covers 17 residues. V lost 5 bases and J lost 0, with 17 bases in between. Germline V lookup: CDR1 SEHNR, CDR2 FQNEAQ (reference sequence). The CDR3 DNA follows: TGTGCCAGCAGCGATTCGCGTACAGGCCTCTCTGGAAACACCATATATTTT. It is translated as CASSDSRTGLSGNTIYF.

The genes are TRBV27 and TRBJ1-4, with 7 bases fitting TRBD1. V was clipped by 2 bases and J by 7 bases; unmatched bases: 7. Germline V gene lookup returns CDR1 MNHEY and CDR2 SMNVEV (reference sequence). The CDR3 consists of 15 residues. This CDR3 reads CASSLIGGRGEKLFF. For the CDR3, the DNA is TGTGCCAGCAGTTTAATAGGGGGCCGGGGTGAAAAACTGTTTTTT.

The V gene is TRBV27, the J gene TRBJ1-1, with no clear D. CDR3 length: 15 amino acids. The germline gives CDR1 MNHEY, CDR2 SMNVEV (reference sequence). V lost 0 bases and J lost 1, with 9 bases in between. The CDR3 nucleotides read TGTGCCAGCAGTTTATCGCAGGTGACGAACACTGAAGCTTTCTTT. It codes for CASSLSQVTNTEAFF.

The V and J genes are TRBV28 and TRBJ2-2; D is undetermined. Trimming removed 2 bases at V and 6 bases at J, with 7 bases between. The CDR3 is 13 amino acids. Germline-derived CDR1 and CDR2 are MDHEN and SYDVKM. This chain's CDR3 is CASSLQRSGELFF. The CDR3 bases are TGTGCCAGCAGTTTACAGCGCTCCGGGGAGCTGTTTTTT.

This chain uses TRBV5-1 with TRBJ1-5; D is unclear. The germline V gene encodes CDR1 SGHRS and CDR2 YFSETQ. This CDR3 comprises 10 residues. Trimming left V 7 bases short and J 4 bases short, with 3 bases between. The CDR3 nucleotides are TGCGCCAGCTGTAATCAGCCCCAGCATTTT. As protein: CASCNQPQHF. The whole variable domain, filled in from reference TRBV5-1 and TRBJ1-5, reads KAGVTQTPRYLIKTRGQQVTLSCSPISGHRSVSWYQQTPGQGLQFLFEYFSETQRNKGNFPGRFSGRQFSNSRSEMNVSTLELGDSALYLCASCNQPQHFGDGTRLSIL.

The chain has TRBV5-1 and TRBJ2-1; D remains ambiguous. The V end was cut by 3 bases, the J end by 5 bases, with 15 bases between. The CDR3 covers 15 residues. CDR1 is SGHRS and CDR2 is YFSETQ in the germline V gene. The CDR3 nucleotides are TGCGCCAGCAGCTGGACCGGCACCCCAGACAATGAGCAGTTCTTC. It translates to CASSWTGTPDNEQFF.

The CDR3 here is CASSLVSNTEAFF. CDR3 nucleotides: TGTGCCAGCAGCTTGGTGTCGAACACTGAAGCTTTCTTT. V gene TRBV5-6 combines with J gene TRBJ1-1; D not certain. Germline assignment: CDR1 SGHDT and CDR2 YYEEEE. The CDR3 extends over 13 amino acids. The ends were cut back, 0 bases at V and 1 base at J, with 4 bases in the middle.

This rearrangement joins TRBV6-2 or TRBV6-3 to TRBJ1-2, with TRBD1 identical over 9 bases. The CDR3 runs to 17 residues. The germline V gene encodes CDR1 MNHEY and CDR2 SVGEGT. V gave up 1 base and J gave up 2 bases; unmatched junction bases: 8. CDR3 protein: CASSYYTEGTGNYGYTF. For the CDR3, the DNA is TGTGCCAGCAGTTACTATACCGAGGGGACAGGGAACTATGGCTACACCTTC.

This sequence joins TRBV12-3 or TRBV12-4 and TRBJ1-1, with no clear D. The CDR3 is 13 residues long. Trimming removed 6 bases from V and 1 base from J, with 9 bases in between. CDR3 DNA sequence: TGTGCCAGCAGCCAGTTATCGAACACTGAAGCTTTCTTT. It encodes CASSQLSNTEAFF.

A single count supports this clonotype. V usage is TRBV4-3 and J usage is TRBJ1-5; 7 bases map to TRBD1. Germline V CDR1 and CDR2: LGHNA, YSLEER. The ends lost 0 bases at V and 5 bases at J; junction bases unmatched: 4. This CDR3 has 15 residues. CDR3 protein: CASSQDGTADQPQHF. The CDR3 DNA reads as TGCGCCAGCAGCCAAGATGGGACAGCCGATCAGCCCCAGCATTTT.

The chain uses TRBV27 and TRBJ2-6, with TRBD1 matching 7 bases. V shed 5 bases, J shed 0 bases, and the junction held 10 bases outside the gene matches. This CDR3 has 18 residues. In germline, CDR1 is MNHEY, CDR2 SMNVEV (reference sequence). Written as DNA, the CDR3 is TGTGCCAGCAGTCCTCAGGGGGTGCATCTCTCTGGGGCCAACGTCCTGACTTTC. This encodes CASSPQGVHLSGANVLTF. Using reference TRBV27 and TRBJ2-6 for the parts outside the CDR3, the full variable domain is EAQVTQNPRYLITVTGKKLTVTCSQNMNHEYMSWYRQDPGLGLRQIYYSMNVEVTDKGDVPEGYKVSRKEKRNFPLILESPSPNQTSLYFCASSPQGVHLSGANVLTFGAGSRLTVL.

The chain has TRBV14 and TRBJ1-1, with a possible D match to TRBD1 (5 bases). Germline V gives CDR1 SGHDN, CDR2 FVKESK. CDR3 length: 14 amino acids. The V and J ends lost 1 base and 4 bases respectively, with 10 bases between them. DNA for the CDR3: TGTGCCAGCAGCCAAGTTTTGGGGCCCACTGAAGCTTTCTTT. It is translated as CASSQVLGPTEAFF.